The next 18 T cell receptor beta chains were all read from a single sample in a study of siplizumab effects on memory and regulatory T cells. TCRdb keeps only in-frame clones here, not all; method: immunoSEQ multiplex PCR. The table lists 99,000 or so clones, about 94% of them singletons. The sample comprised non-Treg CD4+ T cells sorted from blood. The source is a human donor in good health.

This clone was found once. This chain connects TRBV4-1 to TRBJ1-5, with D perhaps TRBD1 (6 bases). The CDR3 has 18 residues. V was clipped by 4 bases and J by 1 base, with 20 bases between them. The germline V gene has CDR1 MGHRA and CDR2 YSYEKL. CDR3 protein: CASSPGVVRGRSNQPQHF. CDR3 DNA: TGCGCCAGCAGCCCAGGGGTCGTCAGAGGCCGGAGCAATCAGCCCCAGCATTTT.

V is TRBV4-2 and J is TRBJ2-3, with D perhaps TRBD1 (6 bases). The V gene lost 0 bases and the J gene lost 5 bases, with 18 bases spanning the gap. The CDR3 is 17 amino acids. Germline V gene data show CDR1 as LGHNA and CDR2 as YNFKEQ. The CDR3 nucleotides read TGTGCCAGCAGCCAAGACTCAGGACAGTTCCTTAAAGATACGCAGTATTTT. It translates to CASSQDSGQFLKDTQYF.

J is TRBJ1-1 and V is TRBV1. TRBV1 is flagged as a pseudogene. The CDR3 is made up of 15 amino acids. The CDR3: CTSSQESGLNTEAFF. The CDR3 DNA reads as TGCACCAGCAGCCAAGAAAGCGGTCTGAACACTGAAGCTTTCTTT.

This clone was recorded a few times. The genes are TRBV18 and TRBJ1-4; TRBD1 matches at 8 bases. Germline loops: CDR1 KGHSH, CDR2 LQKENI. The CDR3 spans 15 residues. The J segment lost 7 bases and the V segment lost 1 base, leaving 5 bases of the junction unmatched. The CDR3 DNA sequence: TGTGCCAGCTCACCACAGGACAGGGCTGGTGAAAAACTGTTTTTT. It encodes CASSPQDRAGEKLFF. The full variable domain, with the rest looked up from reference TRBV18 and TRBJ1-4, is NAGVMQNPRHLVRRRGQEARLRCSPMKGHSHVYWYRQLPEEGLKFMVYLQKENIIDESGMPKERFSAEFPKEGPSILRIQQVVRGDSAAYFCASSPQDRAGEKLFFGSGTQLSVL.

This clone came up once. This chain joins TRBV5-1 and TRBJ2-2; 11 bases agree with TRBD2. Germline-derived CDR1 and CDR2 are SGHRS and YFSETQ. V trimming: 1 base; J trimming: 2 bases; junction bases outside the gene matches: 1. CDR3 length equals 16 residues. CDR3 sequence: CASSLTSGSNTGELFF. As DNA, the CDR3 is TGCGCCAGCAGCTTGACTAGCGGGAGTAACACCGGGGAGCTGTTTTTT. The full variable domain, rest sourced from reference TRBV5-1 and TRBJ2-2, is KAGVTQTPRYLIKTRGQQVTLSCSPISGHRSVSWYQQTPGQGLQFLFEYFSETQRNKGNFPGRFSGRQFSNSRSEMNVSTLELGDSALYLCASSLTSGSNTGELFFGEGSRLTVL.

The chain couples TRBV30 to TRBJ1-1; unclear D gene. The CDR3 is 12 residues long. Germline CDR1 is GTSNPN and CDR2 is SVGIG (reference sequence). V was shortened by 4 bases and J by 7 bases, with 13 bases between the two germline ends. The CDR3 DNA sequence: TGTGCCTGGAAGGGTTCAGTAGGTGAAGCTTTCTTT. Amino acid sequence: CAWKGSVGEAFF. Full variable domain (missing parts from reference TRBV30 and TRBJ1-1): SQTIHQWPATLVQPVGSPLSLECTVEGTSNPNLYWYRQAAGRGLQLLFYSVGIGQISSEVPQNLSASRPQDRQFILSSKKLLLSDSGFYLCAWKGSVGEAFFGQGTRLTVV.

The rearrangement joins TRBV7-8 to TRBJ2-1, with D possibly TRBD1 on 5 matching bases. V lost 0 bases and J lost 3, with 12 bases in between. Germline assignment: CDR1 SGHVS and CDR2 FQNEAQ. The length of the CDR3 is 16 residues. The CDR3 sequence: CASSLAPRTNYNEQFF. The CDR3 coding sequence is TGTGCCAGCAGCTTAGCGCCCAGGACAAACTACAATGAGCAGTTCTTC.

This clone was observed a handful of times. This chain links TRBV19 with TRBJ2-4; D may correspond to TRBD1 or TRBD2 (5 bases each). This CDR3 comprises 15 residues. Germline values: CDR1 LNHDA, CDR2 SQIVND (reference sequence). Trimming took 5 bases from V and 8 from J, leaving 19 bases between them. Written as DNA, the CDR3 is TGTGCCAGTAGTGCCCTTGGGGGTAGAGCGGACATTCAGTACTTC. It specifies CASSALGGRADIQYF.

The DNA for the CDR3 is TGTGCCAGCAGCCCCAGGGTTTTGAGCGGCCAAGGGATACAAGAGACCCAGTACTTC. It codes for CASSPRVLSGQGIQETQYF. The chain uses TRBV14 and TRBJ2-5; D tentatively reads TRBD1 or TRBD2 (5 bases each). The germline V gene encodes CDR1 SGHDN and CDR2 FVKESK. The CDR3 is 19 amino acids. Trimming removed 4 bases at V and 2 bases at J, with 26 bases between. Full variable domain (missing parts from reference TRBV14 and TRBJ2-5): EAGVTQFPSHSVIEKGQTVTLRCDPISGHDNLYWYRRVMGKEIKFLLHFVKESKQDESGMPNNRFLAERTGGTYSTLKVQPAELEDSGVYFCASSPRVLSGQGIQETQYFGPGTRLLVL.

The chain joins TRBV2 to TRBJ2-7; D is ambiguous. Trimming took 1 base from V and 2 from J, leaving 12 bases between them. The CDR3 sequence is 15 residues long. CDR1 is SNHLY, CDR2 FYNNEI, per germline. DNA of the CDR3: TGTGCCAGCAGTGAAGATGGGCTAGTCACCTACGAGCAGTACTTC. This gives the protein CASSEDGLVTYEQYF.

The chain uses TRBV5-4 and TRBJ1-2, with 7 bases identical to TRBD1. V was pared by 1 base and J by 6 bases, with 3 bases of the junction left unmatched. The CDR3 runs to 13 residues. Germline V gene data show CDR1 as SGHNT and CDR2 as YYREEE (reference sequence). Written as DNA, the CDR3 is TGTGCCAGCAGCTTGACAGGGGTTGATGGCTACACCTTC. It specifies CASSLTGVDGYTF.

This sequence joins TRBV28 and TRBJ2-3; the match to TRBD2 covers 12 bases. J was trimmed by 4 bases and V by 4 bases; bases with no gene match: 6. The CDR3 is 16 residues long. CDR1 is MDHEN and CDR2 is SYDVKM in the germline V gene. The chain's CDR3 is CASSYLTSGSPDTQYF. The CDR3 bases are TGTGCCAGCAGTTACCTGACTAGCGGGAGCCCAGATACGCAGTATTTT. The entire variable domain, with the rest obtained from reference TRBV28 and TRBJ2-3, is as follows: DVKVTQSSRYLVKRTGEKVFLECVQDMDHENMFWYRQDPGLGLRLIYFSYDVKMKEKGDIPEGYSVSREKKERFSLILESASTNQTSMYLCASSYLTSGSPDTQYFGPGTRLTVL.

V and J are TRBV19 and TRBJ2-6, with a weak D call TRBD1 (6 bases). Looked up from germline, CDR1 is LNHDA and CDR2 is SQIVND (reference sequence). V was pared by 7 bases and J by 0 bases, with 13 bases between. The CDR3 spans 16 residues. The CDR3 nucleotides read TGTGCCAGTATTCCAGGGGCGTTCTCTGGGGCCAACGTCCTGACTTTC. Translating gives CASIPGAFSGANVLTF.

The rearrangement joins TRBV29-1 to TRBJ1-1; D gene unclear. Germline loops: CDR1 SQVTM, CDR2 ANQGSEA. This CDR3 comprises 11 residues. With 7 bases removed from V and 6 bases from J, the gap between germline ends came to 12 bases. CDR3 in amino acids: CSATQFAEAFF. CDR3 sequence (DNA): TGCAGCGCCACCCAGTTCGCTGAAGCTTTCTTT.

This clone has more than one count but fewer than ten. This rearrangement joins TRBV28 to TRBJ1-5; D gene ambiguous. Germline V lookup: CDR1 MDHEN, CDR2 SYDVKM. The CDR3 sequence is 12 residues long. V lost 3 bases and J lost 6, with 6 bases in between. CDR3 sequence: CASSFGSQPQHF. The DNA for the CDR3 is TGTGCCAGCAGTTTTGGCAGTCAGCCCCAGCATTTT. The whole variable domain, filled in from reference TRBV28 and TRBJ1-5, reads DVKVTQSSRYLVKRTGEKVFLECVQDMDHENMFWYRQDPGLGLRLIYFSYDVKMKEKGDIPEGYSVSREKKERFSLILESASTNQTSMYLCASSFGSQPQHFGDGTRLSIL.

CDR3 sequence (DNA): TGCGCCAGCAGCCAAGGACGCCTACAAGAGACCCAGTACTTC. This sequence encodes CASSQGRLQETQYF. J is TRBJ2-5 and V is TRBV4-1, with no clear D. This CDR3 comprises 14 residues. Per germline, CDR1 MGHRA and CDR2 YSYEKL. With 1 base removed from V and 2 bases from J, the gap between germline ends came to 8 bases.

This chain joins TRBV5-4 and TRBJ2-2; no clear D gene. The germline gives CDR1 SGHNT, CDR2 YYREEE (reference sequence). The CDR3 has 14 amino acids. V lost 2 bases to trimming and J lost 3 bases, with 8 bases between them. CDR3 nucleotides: TGTGCCAGCAGCTTCACTGGGGACACCGGGGAGCTGTTTTTT. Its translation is CASSFTGDTGELFF. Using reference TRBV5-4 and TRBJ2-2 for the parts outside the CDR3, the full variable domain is ETGVTQSPTHLIKTRGQQVTLRCSSQSGHNTVSWYQQALGQGPQFIFQYYREEENGRGNFPPRFSGLQFPNYSSELNVNALELDDSALYLCASSFTGDTGELFFGEGSRLTVL.

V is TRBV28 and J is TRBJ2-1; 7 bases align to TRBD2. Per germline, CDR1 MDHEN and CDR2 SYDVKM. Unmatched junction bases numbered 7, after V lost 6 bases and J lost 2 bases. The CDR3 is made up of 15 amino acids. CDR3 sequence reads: CASSSSGRTYNEQFF. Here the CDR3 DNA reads TGTGCCAGCAGCTCTAGCGGTCGTACCTACAATGAGCAGTTCTTC.